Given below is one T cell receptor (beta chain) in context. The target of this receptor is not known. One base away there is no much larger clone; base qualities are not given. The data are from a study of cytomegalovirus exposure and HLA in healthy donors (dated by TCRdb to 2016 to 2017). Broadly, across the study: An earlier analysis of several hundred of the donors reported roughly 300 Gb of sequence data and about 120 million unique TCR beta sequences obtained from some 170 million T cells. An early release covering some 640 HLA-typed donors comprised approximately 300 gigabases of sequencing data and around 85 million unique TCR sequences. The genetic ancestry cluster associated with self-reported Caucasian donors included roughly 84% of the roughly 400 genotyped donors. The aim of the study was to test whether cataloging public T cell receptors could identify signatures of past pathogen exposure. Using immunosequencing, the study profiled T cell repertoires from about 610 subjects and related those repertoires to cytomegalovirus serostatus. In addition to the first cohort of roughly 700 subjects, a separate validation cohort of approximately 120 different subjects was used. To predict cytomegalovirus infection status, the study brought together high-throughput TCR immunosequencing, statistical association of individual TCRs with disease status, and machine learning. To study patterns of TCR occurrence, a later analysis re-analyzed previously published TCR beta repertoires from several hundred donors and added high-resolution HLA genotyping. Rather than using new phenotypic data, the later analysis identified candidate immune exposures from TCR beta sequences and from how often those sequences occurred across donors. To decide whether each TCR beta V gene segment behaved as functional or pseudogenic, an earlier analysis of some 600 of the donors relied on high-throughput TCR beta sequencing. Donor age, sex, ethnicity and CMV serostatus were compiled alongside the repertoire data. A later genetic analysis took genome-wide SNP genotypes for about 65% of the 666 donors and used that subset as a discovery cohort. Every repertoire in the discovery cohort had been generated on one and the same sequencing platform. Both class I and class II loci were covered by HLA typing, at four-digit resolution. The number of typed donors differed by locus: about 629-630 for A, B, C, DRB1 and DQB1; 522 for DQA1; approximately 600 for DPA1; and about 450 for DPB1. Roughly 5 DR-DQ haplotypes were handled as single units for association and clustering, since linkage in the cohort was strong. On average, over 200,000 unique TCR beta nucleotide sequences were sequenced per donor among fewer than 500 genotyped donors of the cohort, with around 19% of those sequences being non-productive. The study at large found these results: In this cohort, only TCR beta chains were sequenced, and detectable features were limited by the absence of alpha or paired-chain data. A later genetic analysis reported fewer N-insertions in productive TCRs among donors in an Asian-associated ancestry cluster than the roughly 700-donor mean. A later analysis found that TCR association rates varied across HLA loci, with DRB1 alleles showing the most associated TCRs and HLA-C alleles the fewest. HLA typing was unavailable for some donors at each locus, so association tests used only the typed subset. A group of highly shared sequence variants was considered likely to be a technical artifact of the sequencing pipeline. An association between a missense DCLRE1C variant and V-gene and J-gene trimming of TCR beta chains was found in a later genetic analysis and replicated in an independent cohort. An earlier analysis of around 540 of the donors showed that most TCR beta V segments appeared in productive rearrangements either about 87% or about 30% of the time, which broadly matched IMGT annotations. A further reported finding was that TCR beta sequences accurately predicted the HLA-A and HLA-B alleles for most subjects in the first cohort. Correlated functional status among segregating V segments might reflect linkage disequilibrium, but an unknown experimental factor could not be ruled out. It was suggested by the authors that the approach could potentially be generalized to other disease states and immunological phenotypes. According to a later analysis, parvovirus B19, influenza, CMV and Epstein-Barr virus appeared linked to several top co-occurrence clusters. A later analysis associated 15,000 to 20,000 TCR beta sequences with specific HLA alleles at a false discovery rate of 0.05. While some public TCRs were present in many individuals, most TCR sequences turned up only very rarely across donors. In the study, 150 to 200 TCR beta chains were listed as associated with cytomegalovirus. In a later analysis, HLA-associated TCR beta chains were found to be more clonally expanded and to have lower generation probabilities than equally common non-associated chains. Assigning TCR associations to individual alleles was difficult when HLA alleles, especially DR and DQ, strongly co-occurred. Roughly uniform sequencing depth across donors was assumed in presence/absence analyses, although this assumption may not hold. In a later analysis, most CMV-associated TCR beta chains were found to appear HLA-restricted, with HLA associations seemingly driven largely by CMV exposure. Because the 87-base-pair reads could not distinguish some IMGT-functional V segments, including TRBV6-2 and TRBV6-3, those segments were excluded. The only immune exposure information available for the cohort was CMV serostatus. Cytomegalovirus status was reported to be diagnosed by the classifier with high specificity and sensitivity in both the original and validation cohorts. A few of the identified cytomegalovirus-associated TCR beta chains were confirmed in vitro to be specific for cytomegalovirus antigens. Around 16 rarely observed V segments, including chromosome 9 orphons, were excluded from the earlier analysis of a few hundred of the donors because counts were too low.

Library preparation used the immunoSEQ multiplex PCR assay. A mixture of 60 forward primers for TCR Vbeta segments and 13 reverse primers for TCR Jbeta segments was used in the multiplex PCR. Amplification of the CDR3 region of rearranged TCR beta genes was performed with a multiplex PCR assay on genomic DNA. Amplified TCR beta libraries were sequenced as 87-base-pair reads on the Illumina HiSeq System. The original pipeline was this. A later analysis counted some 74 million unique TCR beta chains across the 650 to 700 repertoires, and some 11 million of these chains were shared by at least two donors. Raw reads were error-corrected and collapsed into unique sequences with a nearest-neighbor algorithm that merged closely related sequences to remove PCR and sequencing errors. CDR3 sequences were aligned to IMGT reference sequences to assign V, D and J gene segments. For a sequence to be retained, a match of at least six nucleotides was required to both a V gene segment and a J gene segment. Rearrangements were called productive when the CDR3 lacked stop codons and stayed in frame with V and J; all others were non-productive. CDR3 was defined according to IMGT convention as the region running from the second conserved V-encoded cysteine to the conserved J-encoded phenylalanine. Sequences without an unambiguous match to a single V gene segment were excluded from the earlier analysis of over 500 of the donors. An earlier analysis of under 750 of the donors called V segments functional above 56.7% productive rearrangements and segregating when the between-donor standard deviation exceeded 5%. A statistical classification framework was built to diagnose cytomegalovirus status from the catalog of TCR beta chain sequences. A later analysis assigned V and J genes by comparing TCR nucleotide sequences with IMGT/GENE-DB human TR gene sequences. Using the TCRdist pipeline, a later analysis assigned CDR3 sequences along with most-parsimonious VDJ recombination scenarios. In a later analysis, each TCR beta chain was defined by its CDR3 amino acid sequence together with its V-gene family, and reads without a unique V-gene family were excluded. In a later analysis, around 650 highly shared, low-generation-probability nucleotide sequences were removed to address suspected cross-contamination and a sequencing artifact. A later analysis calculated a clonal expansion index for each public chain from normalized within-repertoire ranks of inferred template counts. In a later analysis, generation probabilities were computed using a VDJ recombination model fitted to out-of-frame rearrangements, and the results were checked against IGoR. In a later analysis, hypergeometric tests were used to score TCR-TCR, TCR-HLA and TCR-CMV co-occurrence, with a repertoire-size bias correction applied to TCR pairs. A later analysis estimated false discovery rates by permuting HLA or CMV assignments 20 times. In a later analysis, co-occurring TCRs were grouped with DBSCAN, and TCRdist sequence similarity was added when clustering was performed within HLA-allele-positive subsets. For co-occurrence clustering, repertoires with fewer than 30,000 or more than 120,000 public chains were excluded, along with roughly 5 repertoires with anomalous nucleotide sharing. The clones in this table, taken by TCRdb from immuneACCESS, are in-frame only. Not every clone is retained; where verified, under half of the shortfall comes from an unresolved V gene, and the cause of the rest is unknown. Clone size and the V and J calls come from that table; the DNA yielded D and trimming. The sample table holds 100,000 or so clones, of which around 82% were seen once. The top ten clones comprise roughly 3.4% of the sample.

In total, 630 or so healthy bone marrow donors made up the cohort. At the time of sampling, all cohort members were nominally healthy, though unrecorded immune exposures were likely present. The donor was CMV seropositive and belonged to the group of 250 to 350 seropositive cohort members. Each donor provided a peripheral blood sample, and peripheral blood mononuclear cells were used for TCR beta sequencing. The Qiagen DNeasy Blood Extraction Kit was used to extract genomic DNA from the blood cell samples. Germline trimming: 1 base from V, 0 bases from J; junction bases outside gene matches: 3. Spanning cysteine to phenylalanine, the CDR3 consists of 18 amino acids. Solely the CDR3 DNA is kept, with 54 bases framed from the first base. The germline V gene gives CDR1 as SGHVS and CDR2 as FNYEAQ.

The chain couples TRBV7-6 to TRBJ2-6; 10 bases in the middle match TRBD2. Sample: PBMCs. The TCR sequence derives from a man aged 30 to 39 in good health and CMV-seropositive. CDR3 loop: CASSLELAGASGANVLTF. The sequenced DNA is TGTGCCAGCAGCTTAGAGCTAGCGGGGGCCTCTGGGGCCAACGTCCTGACTTTC.